One and the same sample provided the 28 T cell receptor beta chains below, sequenced in a study of blood T cell repertoires in COVID-19. Generated by immunoSEQ multiplex PCR, the TCRdb table keeps only in-frame clones and is missing some. The repertoire holds around 140,000 clones, with around 84% as singletons. The sequencing sample was made of peripheral blood. Receptors originate from a man younger than 40 with COVID-19, enrolled during active disease.

CDR3 residues: CASRSGGVYEQYF. Here the CDR3 DNA reads TGTGCGAGCCGGTCGGGGGGGGTCTACGAGCAGTACTTC. The V gene is TRBV6-5, the J gene TRBJ2-7; 8 positions agree with TRBD2. In germline, CDR1 is MNHEY, CDR2 SVGAGI. The CDR3 has 13 residues.

In DNA, the CDR3 is TGTGCCAGCAGCCCCCCGGGGGGTAATTCACCCCTCCACTTT. Translation: CASSPPGGNSPLHF. The genes are TRBV4-2 and TRBJ1-6; tentatively, D is TRBD1 (5 bases). Germline-derived CDR1 and CDR2 are LGHNA and YNFKEQ. This CDR3 comprises 14 residues. V lost 4 bases to trimming and J lost 6 bases, with 10 bases between them.

The CDR3 loop reads CASSPGHSGNTIYF. The CDR3 DNA sequence: TGTGCCAGCAGTCCGGGACACTCCGGAAACACCATATATTTT. This chain connects TRBV6-5 to TRBJ1-3; weak D call: TRBD1 (6 bases). The CDR3 has 14 amino acids. The V end lost 5 bases, the J end lost 4 bases, and 12 bases lay between the germline ends. Per germline, CDR1 MNHEY and CDR2 SVGAGI.

J is TRBJ1-2 and V is TRBV28; 10 bases match TRBD1. Germline CDR1 MDHEN, CDR2 SYDVKM. V lost 3 bases to trimming and J lost 6 bases; unmatched junction nucleotides: 10. This CDR3 is built from 16 residues. This CDR3 is CASSFWKGQGGNGYTF. CDR3 coding DNA: TGTGCCAGCAGTTTTTGGAAAGGACAGGGGGGAAATGGCTACACCTTC.

V is TRBV30 and J is TRBJ2-7, with D possibly matching TRBD1 (5 bases). Deletions cut 0 bases from V and 5 bases from J, with 14 bases between. Germline CDR1 GTSNPN, CDR2 SVGIG (reference sequence). This CDR3 has 14 amino acids. CDR3 nucleotides: TGTGCCTGGAGTGTAGTAACAGGTCAGAACGAGCAGTACTTC. It is translated as CAWSVVTGQNEQYF.

The J gene is TRBJ2-5, the V gene TRBV28; possibly TRBD2 for D (6 bases). The V gene lost 6 bases and the J gene lost 3 bases, with 14 bases spanning the gap. Germline V gene data show CDR1 as MDHEN and CDR2 as SYDVKM. The CDR3 has 14 residues. DNA of the CDR3: TGTGCCAGCAGCCTAGCGAACCCTAAAGAGACCCAGTACTTC. It encodes CASSLANPKETQYF.

V and J are TRBV9 and TRBJ1-1, with D possibly matching TRBD1 (5 bases). CDR1 is SGDLS and CDR2 is YYNGEE in the germline V gene. The CDR3 spans 17 residues. Between the trimmed V and J ends, which lost 0 bases and 1 base, there was a span of 16 bases. As DNA, the CDR3 is TGTGCCAGCAGCGTAGGGGAGGGGAGGGGAACGAACACTGAAGCTTTCTTT. Its protein is CASSVGEGRGTNTEAFF.

This rearrangement joins TRBV27 to TRBJ1-4; D remains unclear. V dropped 4 bases and J dropped 0 bases, with 9 bases sitting between them. Germline assignment: CDR1 MNHEY and CDR2 SMNVEV (reference sequence). The length of the CDR3 is 15 residues. The CDR3 DNA sequence: TGTGCCAGCAGTTCCTACAGAGCAACTAATGAAAAACTGTTTTTT. Encoded protein: CASSSYRATNEKLFF.

The V and J genes are TRBV24-1 and TRBJ1-2; TRBD1 matches 10 bases. The CDR3 has 13 amino acids. The V segment lost 4 bases and the J segment 8 bases; nucleotides outside the gene matches: 3. CDR1 and CDR2 from the germline V gene are KGHDR and SFDVKD. CDR3 residues: CATSDGQGDGYTF. CDR3 coding DNA: TGTGCCACCAGTGACGGACAGGGGGACGGCTACACCTTC.

This chain joins TRBV19 and TRBJ1-5; 9 nucleotides agree with TRBD1. The CDR3 length is 13 residues. V lost 6 bases and J lost 7; bases outside the gene matches: 4. The germline CDR1 and CDR2 sequences are LNHDA and SQIVND (reference sequence). The CDR3 sequence: CASSGTGWQPQHF. The CDR3 nucleotides read TGTGCCAGTAGCGGGACAGGGTGGCAGCCCCAGCATTTT.

The rearrangement uses TRBV15 and TRBJ1-4, with D perhaps TRBD1 (5 bases). The germline V and J ends were trimmed by 1 base and 10 bases, with 16 bases remaining between them. This CDR3 is built from 15 residues. Germline CDR1 reads LNHNV; CDR2 reads YYDKDF (reference sequence). CDR3: CATSRGGTGARKLFF. DNA for the CDR3: TGTGCCACCAGCAGAGGAGGGACGGGAGCGCGAAAACTGTTTTTT.

This sequence joins TRBV11-2 and TRBJ1-2; 8 bases agree with TRBD1. The J segment lost 6 bases and the V segment lost 3 bases, leaving 3 bases of the junction unmatched. Germline V lookup: CDR1 SGHAT, CDR2 FQNNGV. The CDR3 length is 13 residues. The CDR3 here is CASSLPGGNGYTF. The CDR3 DNA is TGTGCCAGCAGCTTGCCAGGGGGCAATGGCTACACCTTC.

The chain employs TRBV28 and TRBJ1-1; 8 bases are a match to TRBD1. From germline, CDR1 is MDHEN and CDR2 SYDVKM. This CDR3 has 14 residues. The V and J ends lost 5 bases and 11 bases, in that order; junction bases with no gene match: 13. Here the CDR3 reads CASSLTSLRGRAFF. Written as DNA, the CDR3 is TGTGCCAGCAGTCTAACATCTCTCAGGGGGCGGGCTTTCTTT.

The chain uses TRBV27 and TRBJ2-3; no definite D call. Germline values: CDR1 MNHEY, CDR2 SMNVEV (reference sequence). Trimming left V 5 bases short and J 6 bases short, with 9 bases between. The CDR3 is 12 residues long. CDR3 sequence reads: CASSKNGDTQYF. As DNA, the CDR3 is TGTGCCAGCAGTAAAAACGGGGATACGCAGTATTTT.

The chain joins TRBV4-1 to TRBJ2-3; 15 bases agree with TRBD2. The V and J ends lost 4 bases and 1 base, in that order; junction bases with no gene match: 9. CDR3 size: 19 residues. The germline gives CDR1 MGHRA, CDR2 YSYEKL. CDR3 residues: CASSRTGTSGRKGTDTQYF. The CDR3 DNA sequence: TGCGCCAGCAGCCGCACCGGGACTAGCGGGAGGAAGGGCACAGATACGCAGTATTTT.

V gene TRBV10-3 combines with J gene TRBJ2-1, with 7 bases fitting TRBD1. CDR1 ENHRY and CDR2 SYGVKD come from the germline V gene. The CDR3 covers 15 residues. V lost 4 bases to trimming and J lost 4 bases; unmatched junction nucleotides: 7. The CDR3 is CAISGAGTAYNEQFF. The CDR3 DNA follows: TGTGCCATCAGTGGAGCCGGGACAGCTTACAATGAGCAGTTCTTC.

The chain has TRBV4-1 and TRBJ1-6, with D possibly being TRBD1 (5 bases). The CDR3 is 14 amino acids. Per the germline V gene, CDR1 is MGHRA and CDR2 is YSYEKL. Trimming removed 3 bases from V and 4 bases from J, with 7 bases in between. CDR3 sequence reads: CASSQGLYNSPLHF. For the CDR3, the DNA is TGCGCCAGCAGCCAGGGACTTTATAATTCACCCCTCCACTTT.

V and J are TRBV29-1 and TRBJ1-3; D is ambiguous. CDR1 SQVTM and CDR2 ANQGSEA come from the germline V gene. The CDR3 sequence is 15 residues long. With 8 bases removed from V and 0 bases from J, the gap between germline ends came to 17 bases. CDR3 amino acids: CSFKQAGHSGNTIYF. The DNA for the CDR3 is TGCAGCTTTAAGCAGGCAGGTCACTCTGGAAACACCATATATTTT.

This chain links TRBV29-1 with TRBJ2-7; possibly TRBD1 for D (5 bases). The CDR3 runs to 12 residues. Germline V gives CDR1 SQVTM, CDR2 ANQGSEA. Between the trimmed V and J ends, which lost 5 bases and 3 bases, there was a span of 11 bases. The CDR3 DNA reads as TGCAGCGTTAGTACCGACAGCTACGAGCAGTACTTC. It codes for CSVSTDSYEQYF.

The rearrangement links TRBV5-4 to TRBJ1-1, with D possibly TRBD1 on 5 matching bases. The length of the CDR3 is 15 residues. Trimming left V 1 base short and J 0 bases short, with 10 bases between. Germline V lookup: CDR1 SGHNT, CDR2 YYREEE (reference sequence). CDR3 DNA: TGTGCCAGCAGCTTGCCAGGGATTCTGAACACTGAAGCTTTCTTT. Translating it yields CASSLPGILNTEAFF.

The V and J genes are TRBV4-2 and TRBJ2-7; D possibly corresponds to TRBD2 (6 bases). This CDR3 spans 14 amino acids. V was shortened by 3 bases and J by 2 bases, with 11 bases between the two germline ends. The V gene's germline CDR1 is LGHNA and CDR2 YNFKEQ. The CDR3 DNA reads TGTGCCAGCAGCCAGTCATGGGGGGCCTACGAGCAGTACTTC. This codes for CASSQSWGAYEQYF.

The chain combines TRBV12-5 with TRBJ1-1; no definite D call. This CDR3 has 12 residues. From germline, CDR1 is LGHNT and CDR2 FRNRAP. V dropped 6 bases and J dropped 7 bases, with 12 bases sitting between them. This CDR3 reads CASGPDGIEAFF. CDR3 bases: TGTGCTAGTGGCCCCGACGGGATTGAAGCTTTCTTT.

The V gene is TRBV7-6, the J gene TRBJ1-4; D not resolved. CDR3 length: 16 residues. Germline CDR1 reads SGHVS; CDR2 reads FNYEAQ. V shed 5 bases and J shed 4 bases, with 17 bases lying between them. The chain's CDR3 is CASSRYRGQLNEKLFF. DNA of the CDR3: TGTGCCAGCAGCCGCTACCGAGGGCAGCTTAATGAAAAACTGTTTTTT.

The chain combines TRBV28 with TRBJ2-7, with 10 positions matching TRBD1. The trim removed 4 bases at V and 1 base at J, leaving 1 base unmatched. Looked up from germline, CDR1 is MDHEN and CDR2 is SYDVKM. CDR3 length equals 14 residues. CDR3 DNA sequence: TGTGCCAGCAGTTGGACAGGGGGTTCCTACGAGCAGTACTTC. Its translation: CASSWTGGSYEQYF.

In this sample, this clone turned up a few times. The CDR3 sequence: CASSQGQGTLEPQHF. Written as DNA, the CDR3 is TGCGCCAGCAGCCAAGGGCAGGGGACGTTGGAGCCCCAGCATTTT. The V and J genes are TRBV4-1 and TRBJ1-5; weak D call: TRBD1 (6 bases). The CDR3 loop spans 15 amino acids. The V and J ends lost 1 base and 8 bases respectively, with 15 bases between them. The germline CDR1 and CDR2 sequences are MGHRA and YSYEKL.

The CDR3 spells CASGRQRNTEAFF. The CDR3 region has the DNA TGTGCCAGCGGTAGACAGCGGAACACTGAAGCTTTCTTT. V gene TRBV6-4 combines with J gene TRBJ1-1, with D possibly TRBD1 on 5 matching bases. Trimming removed 8 bases at V and 1 base at J, with 11 bases between. CDR3 size: 13 residues. Germline V gene sequence: CDR1 MRHNA, CDR2 SNTAGT.

The chain has TRBV30 and TRBJ1-2, with no clear D. CDR1 is GTSNPN and CDR2 is SVGIG in the germline V gene (reference sequence). The CDR3 is made up of 8 amino acids. The CDR3 coding sequence is TGTGCGGGGAGTGGCTACACCTTC. Protein sequence: CAGSGYTF.

This clone came up once. The V gene is TRBV10-3, the J gene TRBJ2-1; 14 bases agree with TRBD2. Losses at the gene ends were 2 bases for V and 9 bases for J; bases not matched to a gene: 6. This CDR3 spans 16 amino acids. CDR1 is ENHRY, CDR2 SYGVKD, per germline. The CDR3 region is CAISEPGTSGRTEQFF. In nucleotides, the CDR3 is TGTGCCATCAGTGAGCCTGGGACTAGCGGGAGAACTGAGCAGTTCTTC.